Shown below are 32 T cell receptor beta chains from a single sample sequenced in a study of OX40 agonist ivuxolimab in advanced cancers. Libraries were prepared by immunoSEQ multiplex PCR; TCRdb keeps only in-frame clonotypes and omits some of them. The sample includes about 48,000 clones, roughly 84% seen only once; the top ten take more than 8.5%. Source: CD4+ or CD8+ T cells sorted from blood, taken in a trial of the OX40 agonist ivuxolimab. These receptors were collected from an adult with an advanced solid tumor such as melanoma, head and neck, liver or kidney cancer.

The rearrangement joins TRBV6-5 to TRBJ1-4; no definite D call. Germline-derived CDR1 and CDR2 are MNHEY and SVGAGI. CDR3 length: 14 amino acids. V was cut by 5 bases and J by 1 base, with 8 bases left in between. CDR3 coding DNA: TGTGCCAGCAGTATCACCTTAACTAATGAAAAACTGTTTTTT. Its translation is CASSITLTNEKLFF.

For the CDR3, the DNA is TGTGCCAGCAGTGAAAAACAGGGGTACACCGGGGAGCTGTTTTTT. It specifies CASSEKQGYTGELFF. This rearrangement joins TRBV25-1 to TRBJ2-2; 7 nucleotides match TRBD1. The CDR3 is 15 residues long. Trimming cost V 2 bases and J 3 bases; bases outside gene matches: 3. CDR1 is MGHDK and CDR2 is SYGVNS in the germline V gene.

J is TRBJ2-2 and V is TRBV5-5; 12 bases agree with TRBD1. Looked up from germline, CDR1 is SGHKS and CDR2 is YYEKEE (reference sequence). This CDR3 is 16 amino acids long. Trimming took 3 bases from V and 3 from J; bases not matched to a gene: 3. CDR3 amino acids: CASSWGQGADTGELFF. Here the CDR3 DNA reads TGTGCCAGCAGCTGGGGACAGGGGGCGGACACCGGGGAGCTGTTTTTT.

This clone was seen only a few times. This chain connects TRBV19 to TRBJ2-7, with a weak D call TRBD1 (5 bases). The CDR3 runs to 15 residues. Germline-derived CDR1 and CDR2 are LNHDA and SQIVND (reference sequence). Trimming took off 5 bases at V and 3 bases at J, with 17 bases between the two ends. The CDR3 sequence is CASSVKDGAVYEQYF. CDR3 sequence (DNA): TGTGCCAGTAGTGTAAAAGATGGGGCGGTCTACGAGCAGTACTTC. Together with reference TRBV19 and TRBJ2-7, the CDR3 gives the full variable domain: DGGITQSPKYLFRKEGQNVTLSCEQNLNHDAMYWYRQDPGQGLRLIYYSQIVNDFQKGDIAEGYSVSREKKESFPLTVTSAQKNPTAFYLCASSVKDGAVYEQYFGPGTRLTVT.

The chain employs TRBV11-2 and TRBJ2-7; possibly TRBD2 for D (7 bases). Germline CDR1 is SGHAT and CDR2 is FQNNGV. This CDR3 comprises 14 residues. V lost 5 bases and J 4 bases, leaving 15 bases between the germline ends. CDR3 DNA: TGTGCCAGCAGCCCCTCGGGGGGCTTGTACGAGCAGTACTTC. Translating it yields CASSPSGGLYEQYF.

This clone is deemed medium-sized (0.01 to 0.1%). The V call is TRBV7-6, the J call TRBJ2-7; 13 nucleotides match TRBD2. Trimming at V came to 3 bases and at J to 7 bases, leaving 6 bases not matched to a gene. The CDR3 is made up of 15 amino acids. From germline, CDR1 is SGHVS and CDR2 FNYEAQ. The CDR3 bases are TGTGCCAGCAGCTTCGGGACTAGCGGGACGGGGGAGCAGTACTTC. This sequence encodes CASSFGTSGTGEQYF.

This sequence joins TRBV9 and TRBJ2-7; 11 bases align to TRBD1. After removal of 0 bases from V and 2 bases from J, the junction contained 1 base not matched to a gene. The CDR3 has 15 amino acids. Germline CDR1 SGDLS, CDR2 YYNGEE. The CDR3 nucleotides are TGTGCCAGCAGCGTAGAGGGACAGGGGGCCTACGAGCAGTACTTC. This translates into CASSVEGQGAYEQYF.

The CDR3 sequence is CASSVDGDPTDTQYF. The CDR3 DNA sequence: TGTGCCAGCAGCGTAGATGGGGACCCCACAGATACGCAGTATTTT. V and J are TRBV9 and TRBJ2-3; either TRBD1 or TRBD2 may fit D (5 bases each). Deletions cut 0 bases from V and 2 bases from J, with 10 bases between. The CDR3 is made up of 15 amino acids. Per germline, CDR1 SGDLS and CDR2 YYNGEE.

The J gene is TRBJ1-1, the V gene TRBV25-1, with 7 bases matching TRBD1. Germline CDR1 MGHDK, CDR2 SYGVNS. The J segment lost 9 bases and the V segment lost 5 bases, leaving 9 bases of the junction unmatched. This CDR3 has 13 residues. CDR3: CASSFRQGEQAFF. CDR3 in DNA: TGTGCCAGCAGTTTCCGACAGGGCGAACAAGCTTTCTTT.

This chain connects TRBV18 to TRBJ2-5; D is perhaps TRBD1 (5 bases). The CDR3 runs to 15 residues. Trimming cost V 1 base and J 0 bases, with 9 bases left between them. CDR1 is KGHSH, CDR2 LQKENI, per germline. The CDR3 DNA reads TGTGCCAGCTCACCACAGCCAGGGAACCAAGAGACCCAGTACTTC. Translated, it gives CASSPQPGNQETQYF.

This rearrangement joins TRBV11-3 to TRBJ1-3; 8 bases line up with TRBD1. The germline V gene has CDR1 SGHNT and CDR2 YENEEA. V gave up 0 bases and J gave up 0 bases; unmatched junction bases: 13. This CDR3 region has 20 residues. The CDR3 region is CASSLEAARGQAFSGNTIYF. CDR3 coding DNA: TGTGCCAGCAGCTTAGAAGCGGCGAGGGGACAGGCGTTCTCTGGAAACACCATATATTTT.

V gene TRBV10-1 combines with J gene TRBJ2-1; 7 nucleotides align to TRBD2. The length of the CDR3 is 14 residues. The germline gives CDR1 WNHNN, CDR2 SYGVQD (reference sequence). Trimming at V came to 5 bases and at J to 11 bases, leaving 12 bases not matched to a gene. The CDR3 coding sequence is TGCGCCAGCAGTAACGGTGGGCGGGAGTCCCAGCAGTTCTTC. Encoded protein: CASSNGGRESQQFF.

The chain employs TRBV2 and TRBJ2-2; 10 nucleotides agree with TRBD1. From germline, CDR1 is SNHLY and CDR2 FYNNEI. Unmatched junction bases numbered 10, after V lost 3 bases and J lost 6 bases. The CDR3 length is 17 residues. In DNA, the CDR3 is TGTGCCAGCAGTGAGGATGGGACAGGGGTTCTACCCGGGGAGCTGTTTTTT. This sequence encodes CASSEDGTGVLPGELFF.

Here the CDR3 reads CASSGEDNAYEQYF. CDR3 in DNA: TGTGCCAGCTCGGGGGAGGACAACGCCTACGAGCAGTACTTC. V is TRBV6-6 and J is TRBJ2-7, with a weak D call TRBD2 (6 bases). V lost 8 bases, J lost 2 bases, and 16 bases lay in between. CDR1 is MNHNY and CDR2 is SVGAGI in the germline V gene (reference sequence). This CDR3 has 14 amino acids.

This sequence joins TRBV5-1 and TRBJ1-1, with D possibly TRBD1 on 6 matching bases. V lost 0 bases and J lost 4, with 16 bases in between. The CDR3 contains 16 residues. Germline V lookup: CDR1 SGHRS, CDR2 YFSETQ. CDR3 sequence reads: CASSLGTATFGTEAFF. CDR3 bases: TGCGCCAGCAGCTTGGGGACAGCTACCTTCGGCACTGAAGCTTTCTTT.

The J gene is TRBJ1-5, the V gene TRBV7-9, with 7 positions matching TRBD1. With V trimmed by 5 bases and J by 4 bases, 5 bases remained unmatched. Germline CDR1 and CDR2: SEHNR and FQNEAQ (reference sequence). The CDR3 is made up of 14 amino acids. The CDR3 DNA sequence: TGTGCCAGCAGCAGGGCAGGGGGTAATCAGCCCCAGCATTTT. Amino acid sequence: CASSRAGGNQPQHF.

The CDR3 here is CAAQTGSRSNEQFF. In DNA, the CDR3 is TGTGCCGCCCAGACAGGGTCTCGCAGTAATGAGCAGTTCTTC. V is TRBV6-1 and J is TRBJ2-1; 7 bases are a match to TRBD1. The germline V gene has CDR1 MNHNS and CDR2 SASEGT. After removal of 11 bases from V and 7 bases from J, the junction contained 14 bases not matched to a gene. The CDR3 extends over 14 amino acids.

V and J are TRBV7-9 and TRBJ2-5; no clear D. This CDR3 spans 16 amino acids. Germline CDR1 SEHNR, CDR2 FQNEAQ (reference sequence). V was pared by 7 bases and J by 1 base, with 19 bases between. The CDR3 loop reads CASTRNPGRFQETQYF. CDR3 bases: TGTGCCAGCACCCGTAATCCAGGACGCTTCCAAGAGACCCAGTACTTC.

This clone qualifies as medium-sized. This chain joins TRBV28 and TRBJ2-2; 11 positions match TRBD2. V trimming: 4 bases; J trimming: 8 bases; junction bases outside the gene matches: 6. In germline, CDR1 is MDHEN, CDR2 SYDVKM. The CDR3 runs to 15 residues. Written as DNA, the CDR3 is TGTGCCAGCAGTTCCCTAGCGGGAGGAGGGGGGGAGCTGTTTTTT. Amino acid sequence: CASSSLAGGGGELFF.

J is TRBJ2-2 and V is TRBV5-6, with 11 bases that match TRBD1. The CDR3 has 16 residues. CDR1 SGHDT and CDR2 YYEEEE come from the germline V gene. The trim removed 0 bases at V and 7 bases at J, leaving 5 bases unmatched. CDR3: CASSLADRGRGGELFF. The CDR3 DNA follows: TGTGCCAGCAGCTTGGCGGACAGGGGGCGCGGCGGGGAGCTGTTTTTT.

V usage is TRBV2 and J usage is TRBJ1-2, with a tentative D call TRBD1 (6 bases). Per germline, CDR1 SNHLY and CDR2 FYNNEI. The CDR3 has 12 amino acids. Trimming cost V 4 bases and J 5 bases, with 8 bases left between them. The CDR3 is CASSGTAYGYTF. The CDR3 region has the DNA TGTGCCAGCAGTGGGACAGCATATGGCTACACCTTC.

About this clone itself: This sample also contains other DNA sequences that code for the same CDR3. This chain joins TRBV5-1 and TRBJ2-3; tentatively, D is TRBD2 (5 bases). The germline gives CDR1 SGHRS, CDR2 YFSETQ. The CDR3 has 12 amino acids. V was shortened by 0 bases and J by 6 bases, with 5 bases between the two germline ends. The CDR3 nucleotides read TGCGCCAGCAGCTTGGCGGGGGATACGCAGTATTTT. Its translation is CASSLAGDTQYF.

The V and J genes are TRBV6-5 and TRBJ2-7, with 9 bases fitting TRBD1. CDR1 and CDR2 (germline): MNHEY, SVGAGI. The CDR3 has 14 residues. V lost 4 bases to trimming and J lost 5 bases; unmatched junction nucleotides: 6. The CDR3 DNA follows: TGTGCCAGCAGTTTGGGACAGGGATACAACGAGCAGTACTTC. Its translation is CASSLGQGYNEQYF.

The chain joins TRBV4-1 to TRBJ2-1; possible D gene TRBD2, 6 bases. Germline lookup yields CDR1 MGHRA and CDR2 YSYEKL. This CDR3 is built from 17 residues. Trimming removed 0 bases from V and 6 bases from J, with 18 bases in between. This CDR3 is CASSQDTTGALSNEQFF. CDR3 in DNA: TGCGCCAGCAGCCAAGATACAACGGGAGCTTTGTCCAATGAGCAGTTCTTC.

Only a few counts were recorded for this clone. The V gene is TRBV2, the J gene TRBJ2-7; 7 nucleotides match TRBD2. The germline CDR1 and CDR2 sequences are SNHLY and FYNNEI. Germline trimming cut 6 bases from V and 2 bases from J; bases unmatched to any gene: 7. CDR3 size: 14 residues. The CDR3 spells CASRTGTNTYEQYF. The CDR3 region has the DNA TGTGCCAGCAGAACCGGGACTAATACCTACGAGCAGTACTTC. Supplemented by reference TRBV2 and TRBJ2-7, the full variable domain reads EPEVTQTPSHQVTQMGQEVILRCVPISNHLYFYWYRQILGQKVEFLVSFYNNEISEKSEIFDDQFSVERPDGSNFTLKIRSTKLEDSAMYFCASRTGTNTYEQYFGPGTRLTVT.

The genes are TRBV6-1 and TRBJ2-1; D possibly corresponds to TRBD2 (5 bases). The CDR3 covers 13 residues. The germline V gene has CDR1 MNHNS and CDR2 SASEGT. V gave up 2 bases and J gave up 8 bases, with 10 bases separating them. The CDR3 DNA reads TGTGCCAGCAGTGAAAGACCTAGCTATGAGCAGTTCTTC. Translated: CASSERPSYEQFF.

The chain employs TRBV6-6 and TRBJ2-1, with D maybe TRBD2 (6 bases). Trimming cost V 5 bases and J 0 bases, with 8 bases left between them. This CDR3 has 14 amino acids. Germline V CDR1 and CDR2: MNHNY, SVGAGI (reference sequence). CDR3: CASSAGSSYNEQFF. The CDR3 DNA is TGTGCCAGCAGTGCGGGGAGCTCCTACAATGAGCAGTTCTTC.

The rearrangement uses TRBV11-3 and TRBJ2-5; the D gene could be TRBD1 or TRBD2 (5 bases each). The J call may be faulty, since TRBJ2-7 better matches the DNA end. Germline CDR1 and CDR2: SGHNT and YENEEA. This CDR3 has 14 residues. CDR3 coding DNA: TGTGCCAGCAGCTTGGGGACCGCCTCCTACGAGCAGTACTTC. Its protein product is CASSLGTASYEQYF.

The rearrangement joins TRBV9 to TRBJ1-1; TRBD1 might be the D (5 bases). V gave up 0 bases and J gave up 0 bases, with 12 bases separating them. Germline-derived CDR1 and CDR2 are SGDLS and YYNGEE. This CDR3 region has 16 residues. Here the CDR3 DNA reads TGTGCCAGCAGCGTAGAGCCCCAGGGCGTGAACACTGAAGCTTTCTTT. Protein product: CASSVEPQGVNTEAFF.

This sequence joins TRBV20-1 and TRBJ2-7; D not resolved. The V gene's germline CDR1 is DFQATT and CDR2 SNEGSKA (reference sequence). Deletions cut 7 bases from V and 2 bases from J, with 9 bases between. The CDR3 covers 11 residues. This CDR3 reads CSGSGTYEQYF. CDR3 bases: TGCAGTGGGAGTGGGACCTACGAGCAGTACTTC.

This rearrangement joins TRBV5-5 to TRBJ1-2; D perhaps matches TRBD1 (5 bases). Trimming took off 4 bases at V and 7 bases at J, with 11 bases between the two ends. The CDR3 totals 12 residues. Germline CDR1 is SGHKS and CDR2 is YYEKEE (reference sequence). CDR3: CASSGDSGGYTF. In nucleotides, the CDR3 is TGTGCCAGCAGCGGGGACTCGGGTGGCTACACCTTC.

The chain uses TRBV29-1 and TRBJ2-2; 7 nucleotides agree with TRBD1. After removal of 4 bases from V and 0 bases from J, the junction contained 2 bases not matched to a gene. Per germline, CDR1 SQVTM and CDR2 ANQGSEA. The CDR3 runs to 14 residues. The CDR3 DNA follows: TGCAGCGTTGGAGGGACAGCGAACACCGGGGAGCTGTTTTTT. It translates to CSVGGTANTGELFF.